These T cell receptor beta chains were read from a single sample in a study of Graves' ophthalmopathy and Graves' hyperthyroidism. MiXCR, applied by TCRdb to the multiplex PCR reads, yields one record per CDR3 protein. The table shows 300,000 to 400,000 distinct CDR3 sequences, with roughly 15% occurring only once. Material: peripheral blood. The receptors stem from an adult man with Graves' ophthalmopathy. The CDR3 runs from the conserved cysteine through the conserved F or W. A D gene is named only where the DNA matches it firmly. Size tells how often a clone was seen (once, few, many) or the class of an expanded clone, and some rows leave it out.

clone_size | j_call | v_call | d_call | cdr3_aa | cdr3_nt
many | TRBJ1-1 | TRBV5-1 | NA | CASSADPNTEAFF | TGCGCCAGCAGCGCGGACCCGAACACTGAAGCTTTCTTT
many | TRBJ1-2 | TRBV3-1 | NA | CASSQDQNGYTF | TGTGCCAGCAGCCAAGATCAAAATGGCTACACCTTC
many | TRBJ1-2 | TRBV27 | TRBD1 | CASRRTGAYGYTF | TGTGCCAGCAGAAGGACAGGGGCGTATGGCTACACCTTC
many | TRBJ2-7 | TRBV7-2 | TRBD2 | CASSSVGTSVYEQYF | TGTGCCAGCAGCTCCGTTGGGACTAGCGTCTACGAGCAGTACTTC
many | TRBJ2-7 | TRBV5-1 | TRBD1 | CASSFLGTADEQYF | TGCGCCAGCAGCTTTCTAGGGACAGCGGACGAGCAGTACTTC
NA | TRBJ2-5 | TRBV2 | NA | CASRTAGVETQYF | TGTGCCAGCAGGACCGCAGGGGTTGAGACCCAGTACTTC
many | TRBJ1-1 | TRBV28 | NA | CASEVALSNSEAFF | TGTGCCAGCGAAGTGGCTCTCTCCAACTCTGAAGCTTTCTTT
many | TRBJ2-5 | TRBV2 | NA | CASSEIETQYF | TGTGCCAGCAGTGAGATAGAGACCCAGTACTTC
many | TRBJ1-2 | TRBV3-1 | NA | CASSQSGMDYGYTF | TGTGCCAGCAGCCAATCCGGCATGGACTATGGCTACACCTTC
many | TRBJ2-2 | TRBV27 | TRBD1 | CASSSHYNRGLDTGELFF | TGTGCCAGCAGTTCTCATTATAACAGGGGGCTAGACACCGGGGAGCTGTTTTTT
many | TRBJ2-5 | TRBV29-1 | TRBD2 | CSVAIAGDSLYAQYF | TGCAGCGTGGCGATAGCGGGGGACTCCCTTTATGCCCAGTACTTC
many | TRBJ2-5 | TRBV7-3 | NA | CASSLDRGQTQYF | TGTGCCAGCAGCTTAGATCGGGGACAGACCCAGTACTTC
many | TRBJ1-1 | TRBV7-2 | TRBD1 | CASSARGGDTEAFF | TGTGCCAGCAGCGCCAGGGGGGGGGACACTGAAGCTTTCTTT
many | TRBJ2-5 | TRBV29-1 | NA | CSVEDRRTGTQYF | TGCAGCGTTGAAGATCGGCGGACCGGGACCCAGTACTTC
many | TRBJ2-2 | TRBV14 | NA | CASSQEVGTNTGELFF | TGTGCCAGCAGCCAAGAAGTAGGGACGAACACCGGGGAGCTGTTTTTT
NA | TRBJ2-4 | TRBV6-5 | NA | CASSSDATKNIQYF | TGTGCCAGCAGTTCGGATGCGACCAAAAACATTCAGTACTTC
many | TRBJ2-2 | TRBV28 | TRBD2 | CASSPFLAGVGTGELFF | TGTGCCAGCAGCCCATTCTTAGCGGGAGTGGGCACCGGGGAGCTGTTTTTT
NA | TRBJ2-7 | TRBV28 | NA | CASSPPSEASLQYF | TGTGCCAGCAGCCCCCCTAGCGAAGCTTCATTGCAGTACTTC
NA | TRBJ1-1 | TRBV12-3/TRBV12-4 | TRBD1 | CASKGARWETEAFF | TGTGCCAGCAAGGGGGCGCGGTGGGAGACTGAAGCTTTCTTT
NA | TRBJ2-7 | TRBV7-9 | NA | CASSLGAGFEQYF | TGTGCCAGCAGCTTAGGGGCAGGGTTTGAGCAGTACTTC
many | TRBJ2-5 | TRBV6-5 | NA | CASSSGTAGETQYF | TGTGCCAGCAGTTCCGGGACAGCGGGAGAGACCCAGTACTTC
many | TRBJ2-3 | TRBV11-2 | TRBD2 | CASSFGGRVSDTQYF | TGTGCCAGCAGCTTTGGCGGGAGAGTTTCAGATACGCAGTATTTT
many | TRBJ1-2 | TRBV11-2 | NA | CASSTMRLSGYTF | TGTGCCAGCAGCACAATGCGTTTATCCGGCTACACCTTC
many | TRBJ2-7 | TRBV30 | NA | CAWSVKVVSYEQYF | TGTGCCTGGAGTGTAAAGGTCGTTTCCTACGAGCAGTACTTC
NA | TRBJ1-1 | TRBV12-3/TRBV12-4 | NA | CASNARNTEAFF | TGTGCCAGCAACGCTAGGAACACTGAAGCTTTCTTT
NA | TRBJ1-2 | TRBV6-2/TRBV6-3 | NA | CASKSSGNYGYTF | TGTGCCAGCAAAAGTAGCGGGAACTATGGCTACACCTTC
many | TRBJ2-5 | TRBV4-1 | NA | CASSQNRETQYF | TGCGCCAGCAGCCAAAATAGGGAGACCCAGTACTTC
NA | TRBJ2-5 | TRBV29-1 | TRBD2 | CSVELAGQETQYF | TGCAGCGTTGAACTAGCGGGCCAAGAGACCCAGTACTTC
many | TRBJ1-6 | TRBV6-1 | TRBD1 | CASRAVPMTGDHNNSPLHF | TGTGCCAGCAGGGCCGTACCAATGACAGGGGACCATAATAATTCACCCCTCCACTTT
many | TRBJ2-4 | TRBV7-2 | NA | CASSLDFGRRHIQYF | TGTGCCAGCAGCTTAGATTTTGGCAGGCGACACATTCAGTACTTC
NA | TRBJ1-5 | TRBV6-1 | NA | CASSELSQPQHF | TGTGCCAGCAGTGAGCTGAGTCAGCCCCAGCATTTT
many | TRBJ2-5 | TRBV11-1 | TRBD1 | CASGGQLRETQYF | TGTGCCAGCGGGGGACAGCTTAGAGAGACCCAGTACTTC
few | TRBJ1-2 | TRBV5-1 | NA | CASSLAGTPNYGYTF | TGCGCCAGCAGCTTGGCCGGGACTCCGAACTATGGCTACACCTTC
many | TRBJ2-7 | TRBV3-1 | NA | CASSQEGRRSNEQYF | TGTGCCAGCAGCCAAGAGGGGAGGAGGTCCAACGAGCAGTACTTC
many | TRBJ2-7 | TRBV7-2 | TRBD2 | CASSLAAGGWLRDPYEQYF | TGTGCCAGCAGCTTAGCTGCGGGGGGGTGGCTTAGGGATCCCTACGAGCAGTACTTC
many | TRBJ2-7 | TRBV20-1 | NA | CSARDPENSYEQYF | TGCAGTGCTAGAGACCCCGAGAACTCCTACGAGCAGTACTTC